This T cell receptor beta chain appears in the sequencing data of a study of T cell responses to AZD1222 COVID-19 vaccine. Pooling was applied to second doses at about 4 or about 12 weeks. Per the germline V gene, CDR1 is LNHDA and CDR2 is SQIVND (reference sequence). The germline V and J ends were trimmed by 5 bases and 4 bases, with 9 bases remaining between them. The CDR3 runs 13 residues. Study-wide findings and caveats: Variant regions that are unmutated are reportedly the target of nearly half of spike-specific TCRs. An increase in Spike-specific TCR breadth and depth was observed after two AZD1222 doses. The donor group comprised mostly white British people and more females; the analysis possibly underestimated clonal diversity.

Repertoires were generated with immunoSEQ multiplex PCR, while TCRdb's copy carries only in-frame clones and drops some. The table shows approximately 150,000 clones, with less than 95% occurring only once. Of note for this clone: Its target is unknown.

V is TRBV19 and J is TRBJ2-1; D gene unclear. The material was peripheral blood, obtained 28 days after the second AZD1222 dose. The TCR was taken from an adult who received the AZD1222 COVID-19 vaccine. CDR3 in DNA: TGTGCCAGTAGTCGTAATGAGTACAATGAGCAGTTCTTC. This sequence encodes CASSRNEYNEQFF.